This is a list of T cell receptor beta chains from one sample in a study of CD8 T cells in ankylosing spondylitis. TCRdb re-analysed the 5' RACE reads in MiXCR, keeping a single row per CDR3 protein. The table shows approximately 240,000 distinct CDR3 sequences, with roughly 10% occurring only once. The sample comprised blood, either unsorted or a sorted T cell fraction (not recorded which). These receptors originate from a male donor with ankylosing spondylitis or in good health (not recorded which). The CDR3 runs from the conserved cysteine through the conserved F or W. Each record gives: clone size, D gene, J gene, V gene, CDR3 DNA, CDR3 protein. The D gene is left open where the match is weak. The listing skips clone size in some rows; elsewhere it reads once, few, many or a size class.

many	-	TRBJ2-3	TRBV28	TGTGCCAGCAGTTCTGCTCGGGCGGGTTACGCAGATACGCAGTATTTT	CASSSARAGYADTQYF
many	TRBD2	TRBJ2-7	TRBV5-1	TGCGCCAGTTCCTCTAGCGGGGCTACCTACGAGCAGTACTTC	CASSSSGATYEQYF
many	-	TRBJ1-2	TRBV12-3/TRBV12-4	TGTGCCAGCAGTCGGGGACCTCTCCAACTATACACCTTC	CASSRGPLQLYTF
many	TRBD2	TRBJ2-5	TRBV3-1	TGTGCCAGCAGCCCCACGGGGGGACAAGAGACCCAGTACTTC	CASSPTGGQETQYF
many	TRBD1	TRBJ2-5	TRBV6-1	TGTGCCAGCAGTAAATCCGGGACAGGGCTGGAGACCCAGTACTTC	CASSKSGTGLETQYF
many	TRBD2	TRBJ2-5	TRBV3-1	TGTGCCAGCAGCCTTAGCGGGAGCTTGGAGACCCAGTACTTC	CASSLSGSLETQYF
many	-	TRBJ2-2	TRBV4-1	TGCGCCAGCAGCCAGGACGGCCGTCAGGGGACGATGAACACCGGGGAGCTGTTTTTT	CASSQDGRQGTMNTGELFF
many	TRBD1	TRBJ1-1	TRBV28	TGTGCCAGCAGTTCTCCTGGACAGGATCCTTTCTTT	CASSSPGQDPFF
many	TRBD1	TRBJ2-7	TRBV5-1	TGCGCCAGCAGCTCCGGGACAGCTTCCATCTCCTACGAGCAGTACTTC	CASSSGTASISYEQYF
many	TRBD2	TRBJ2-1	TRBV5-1	TGCGCCAGCAGTTCGAGGACTAGCGGGAGTGATGAGCAGTTCTTC	CASSSRTSGSDEQFF
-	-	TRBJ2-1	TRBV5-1	TGCGCCAGCAGCTTGGCCGGCCAGCGAAGCTCCTACAATGAGCAGTTCTTC	CASSLAGQRSSYNEQFF
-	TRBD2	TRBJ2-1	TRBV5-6	TGTGCCAGCAGCCCAACTAGCGGGGCAGTCGATGAGCAGTTCTTC	CASSPTSGAVDEQFF
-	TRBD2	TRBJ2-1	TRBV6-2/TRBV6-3	TGTGCCAGCAGAGCCCTAAGGACTAGCGGGGCCAATGAGCAGTTCTTC	CASRALRTSGANEQFF
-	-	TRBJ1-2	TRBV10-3	TGTGCCATCAGTGACGGGGGCCAGGGCTACACCTTC	CAISDGGQGYTF
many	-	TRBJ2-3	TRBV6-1	TGTGCCAGTAAACTATATCCCGGAAGCACAGATACGCAGTATTTT	CASKLYPGSTDTQYF
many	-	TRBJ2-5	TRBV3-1	TGTGCCAGCAGCCAAAGTCTTCAAGAGACCCAGTACTTC	CASSQSLQETQYF
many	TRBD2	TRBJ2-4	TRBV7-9	TGTGCCAGCAGCCCTCGGGGGGGGGCGGACATTCAGTACTTC	CASSPRGGADIQYF
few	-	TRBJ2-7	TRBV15	TGTGCCACCAGCAGAGACCCCTCGACTCGACCCGAGCAGTACTTC	CATSRDPSTRPEQYF
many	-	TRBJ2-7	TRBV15	TGTGCCACCAGCAGAGCCTTTTACCGGGACGGCTACGAGCAGTACTTC	CATSRAFYRDGYEQYF
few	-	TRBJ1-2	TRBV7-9	TGTGCCAGCAGCTTAGATGGGGGAACACTCGGCGGCTACACCTTC	CASSLDGGTLGGYTF
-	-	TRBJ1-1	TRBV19	TGTGCCAGTGGGGCCGGGGCGCCACTATCCCTTATGAACACTGAAGCTTTCTTT	CASGAGAPLSLMNTEAFF
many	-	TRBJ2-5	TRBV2	TGTGCCAGCAGTGAAGCGAGGGAACTGCTTGTAGAAGAGACCCAGTACTTC	CASSEARELLVEETQYF
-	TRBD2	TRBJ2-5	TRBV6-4	TGTGCCAGCAGCCCATCGGGGGGAGTAGAGACCCAGTACTTC	CASSPSGGVETQYF
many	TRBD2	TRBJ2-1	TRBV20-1	TGCAGTGCTAGAGATCACAGCGGGAGGGCCCCCAATGAGCAGTTCTTC	CSARDHSGRAPNEQFF
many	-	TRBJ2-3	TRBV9	TGTGCCAGCAGCGTAGCGGCCGGTACGCAGTATTTT	CASSVAAGTQYF
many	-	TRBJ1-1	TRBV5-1	TGCGCCAGCAGCTCCGGGGGCCTACAGGACACTGAAGCTTTCTTT	CASSSGGLQDTEAFF
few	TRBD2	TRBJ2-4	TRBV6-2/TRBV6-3	TGTGCCAGCAGTTTAGCGGGATTAGCCAAAAACATTCAGTACTTC	CASSLAGLAKNIQYF
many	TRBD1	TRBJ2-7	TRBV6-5	TGTGCCAGCAGTTACTCAATCCCGGGACAGTGGGAGCAGTACTTC	CASSYSIPGQWEQYF
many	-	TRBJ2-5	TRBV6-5	TGTGCCAGCAGTTCCAGGACCGGGGCAGAGACCCAGTACTTC	CASSSRTGAETQYF
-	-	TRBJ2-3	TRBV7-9	TGTGCCAGCAGCTGGATCCAGGGTCTACGAGAGCAGTATTTT	CASSWIQGLREQYF
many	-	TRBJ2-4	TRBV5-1	TGCGCCAGCAGCTTAACCGACAGGCATGTTCAGTACTTC	CASSLTDRHVQYF
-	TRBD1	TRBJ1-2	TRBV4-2	TGTGCCAGCAGCCAAGATGGACAGGGTAGCGGCTACACCTTC	CASSQDGQGSGYTF
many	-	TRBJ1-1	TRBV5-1	TGCGCCAGCAGCTCTCGGACAGCCACGGGCGGCACTGAAGCTTTCTTT	CASSSRTATGGTEAFF
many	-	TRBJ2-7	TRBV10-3	TGTGCCATCAGTGAGTCAGTGTCCTACGAGCAGTACTTC	CAISESVSYEQYF
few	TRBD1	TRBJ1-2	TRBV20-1	TGCAGTGCCAGGGACAGCACTAACTATGGCTACACCTTC	CSARDSTNYGYTF
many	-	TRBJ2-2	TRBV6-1	TGTGCCAGCAGCGCACCGGACTATTCCACCGGGGAGCTGTTTTTT	CASSAPDYSTGELFF
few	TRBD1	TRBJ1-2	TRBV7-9	TGTGCCAGCAGCGCCCGGGACAGCCTTTCCTATGGCTACACCTTC	CASSARDSLSYGYTF
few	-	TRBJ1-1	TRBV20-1	TGCAGTGCTAGAGAACGGATTATGAACACTGAAGCTTTCTTT	CSARERIMNTEAFF
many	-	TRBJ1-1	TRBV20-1	TGCAGTGCTAGCTCCCCCAACATTAACACTGAAGCTTTCTTT	CSASSPNINTEAFF
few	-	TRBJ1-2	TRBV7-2	TGTGCCAGCAGCGCGGGACTTCATTATAACTATGGCTACACCTTC	CASSAGLHYNYGYTF
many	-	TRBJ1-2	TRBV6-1	TGTGCCAGCAGTGAAGGGGGGGGCTCTAACTATGGCTACACCTTC	CASSEGGGSNYGYTF
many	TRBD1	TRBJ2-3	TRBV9	TGTGCCAGCAGCGTAGGCGGACAGGGCATGAATACGCAGTATTTT	CASSVGGQGMNTQYF
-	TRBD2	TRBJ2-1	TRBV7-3	TGTGCCAGCAGCTTAAGTAGGGCTAGCGGGAGGGGCAACTACAATGAGCAGTTCTTC	CASSLSRASGRGNYNEQFF
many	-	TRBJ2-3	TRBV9	TGTGCCAGCAGCGCCGACAGGCTAGGCACAGATACGCAGTATTTT	CASSADRLGTDTQYF
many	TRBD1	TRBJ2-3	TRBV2	TGTGCCAGCATTACAGGGTGGACAGGGGATATCACAGATACGCAGTATTTT	CASITGWTGDITDTQYF
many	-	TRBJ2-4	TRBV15	TGTGCCACCAGCAACGGAAACATTCAGTACTTC	CATSNGNIQYF
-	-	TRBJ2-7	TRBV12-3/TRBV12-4	TGTGCCAGCAGTTCCTTGGGGGCGGGGATTGCTTACGAGCAGTACTTC	CASSSLGAGIAYEQYF
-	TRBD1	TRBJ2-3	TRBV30	TGTGCCTGGAGTAAGGGACAGAAACGCACAGATACGCAGTATTTT	CAWSKGQKRTDTQYF
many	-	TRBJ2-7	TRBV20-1	TGCAGTGCTAGAGATATGGAACCGTACGAGCAGTACTTC	CSARDMEPYEQYF
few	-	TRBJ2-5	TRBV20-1	TGCAGTGCTAGAGATAAGAAGGCCTGGGGGGTTTTGGAGACCCAGTACTTC	CSARDKKAWGVLETQYF
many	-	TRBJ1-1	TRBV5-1	TGCGCCAGCAGCTTACAGGGATGGCCTGAAGCTTTCTTT	CASSLQGWPEAFF
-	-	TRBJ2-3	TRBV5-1	TGCGCCAGCACCTACGGGGGGCTTCTTATTACAGATACGCAGTATTTT	CASTYGGLLITDTQYF
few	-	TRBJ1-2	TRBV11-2	TGTGCCAGCAGCTTAGGTCCCTGGACACAAGGCTACACCTTC	CASSLGPWTQGYTF
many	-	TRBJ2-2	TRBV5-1	TGCGCCAGCAGCTCGCGGGGTCGAGAGGGCACCGGGGAGCTGTTTTTT	CASSSRGREGTGELFF
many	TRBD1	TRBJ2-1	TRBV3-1	TGTGCCAGCAGCCAATATCGGGACAGGGGGCGAAATGAGCAGTTCTTC	CASSQYRDRGRNEQFF
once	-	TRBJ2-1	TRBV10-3	TGTGCCAGCAGCTCCATGCGGGGAGGTGAGCAGTTCTTC	CASSSMRGGEQFF
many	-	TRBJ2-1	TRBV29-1	TGCAGCGTTGAATTGTCTAGATACAATGAGCAGTTCTTC	CSVELSRYNEQFF
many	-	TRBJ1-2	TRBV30	TGTGCCTGGAGTGTACTGGCGGCTTTGGGCGGCGGCTACACCTTC	CAWSVLAALGGGYTF
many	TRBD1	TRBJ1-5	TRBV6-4	TGTGCCAGCAGTGTCACAGGGGGGAGCAATCAGCCCCAGCATTTT	CASSVTGGSNQPQHF